These T cell receptor beta chains were read from a single sample in a study of T cells in Graves' hyperthyroidism and ophthalmopathy. MiXCR was run by TCRdb on the multiplex PCR reads, yielding one entry per CDR3 protein. Of approximately 300,000 distinct CDR3 sequences in the sample, approximately 19% were seen once. Input material: blood. Every receptor here comes from a man aged 45-65 years with Graves' ophthalmopathy. The CDR3 runs from the conserved cysteine through the conserved F or W. Each record gives: D gene, V gene, clone size, J gene, CDR3 length, CDR3 DNA, CDR3 protein. A D gene is named only where the DNA matches it firmly. Clone size, where shown, is once, few, many, or a class for clones that have expanded.

d_gene: TRBD2; v_gene: TRBV12-3/TRBV12-4; abundance: few; j_gene: TRBJ2-2; len: 15; CDR3nt: TGTGCCAGCAGGACGGGACTAGCGGCCACCGGGGAGCTGTTTTTT; CDR3aa: CASRTGLAATGELFF
d_gene: TRBD1; v_gene: TRBV28; abundance: many; j_gene: TRBJ2-7; len: 14; CDR3nt: TGTGCCAGCAGTTTATTTGGCAGGGGGAACGAGCAGTACTTC; CDR3aa: CASSLFGRGNEQYF
d_gene: -; v_gene: TRBV12-3/TRBV12-4; abundance: many; j_gene: TRBJ1-2; len: 17; CDR3nt: TGTGCCAGCAGTTTGTCTCCAGGGGTGAACGCTAACTATGGCTACACCTTC; CDR3aa: CASSLSPGVNANYGYTF
d_gene: -; v_gene: TRBV5-1; abundance: many; j_gene: TRBJ2-2; len: 16; CDR3nt: TGCGCCAGCAGCTTGGACGGAGGGGTGGTCACCGGGGAGCTGTTTTTT; CDR3aa: CASSLDGGVVTGELFF
d_gene: -; v_gene: TRBV28; abundance: many; j_gene: TRBJ2-7; len: 14; CDR3nt: TGTGCCTCCGAGGGGGGCACCTCTGCCTACGAGCAGTACTTC; CDR3aa: CASEGGTSAYEQYF
d_gene: -; v_gene: TRBV11-2; abundance: many; j_gene: TRBJ2-3; len: 14; CDR3nt: TGTGCCAGCAACAACAGGGGAGGCGTCGATACGCAGTATTTT; CDR3aa: CASNNRGGVDTQYF
d_gene: -; v_gene: TRBV5-6; abundance: -; j_gene: TRBJ1-2; len: 14; CDR3nt: TGTGCCAGCTTCGCAGGAGGGGTGAACTATGGCTACACCTTC; CDR3aa: CASFAGGVNYGYTF
d_gene: -; v_gene: TRBV3-1; abundance: many; j_gene: TRBJ2-7; len: 14; CDR3nt: TGTGCCAGCAGCCAAGGAGCGGGTAGTTACGAGCAGTACTTC; CDR3aa: CASSQGAGSYEQYF
d_gene: -; v_gene: TRBV19; abundance: many; j_gene: TRBJ2-1; len: 15; CDR3nt: TGTGCCAGTAGATCGGGCCTAGCCCCTTACAATGAGCAGTTCTTC; CDR3aa: CASRSGLAPYNEQFF
d_gene: -; v_gene: TRBV6-1; abundance: many; j_gene: TRBJ2-3; len: 15; CDR3nt: TGTGCCAGCAGTGAAAGTGTAGGCTTGACAGATACGCAGTATTTT; CDR3aa: CASSESVGLTDTQYF
d_gene: TRBD1; v_gene: TRBV11-2; abundance: -; j_gene: TRBJ1-1; len: 15; CDR3nt: TGTGCCAGCAGCCCTGGGACAGGGAAGAACACTGAAGCTTTCTTT; CDR3aa: CASSPGTGKNTEAFF
d_gene: TRBD2; v_gene: TRBV3-1; abundance: many; j_gene: TRBJ2-3; len: 16; CDR3nt: TGTGCCAGCAGCCGAGCCAGCGGGGGAAGCACAGATACGCAGTATTTT; CDR3aa: CASSRASGGSTDTQYF
d_gene: TRBD1; v_gene: TRBV9; abundance: -; j_gene: TRBJ1-1; len: 13; CDR3nt: TGTGCCAGCAGCGTAGTACAGGGGGCGCAAGCTTTCTTT; CDR3aa: CASSVVQGAQAFF
d_gene: -; v_gene: TRBV6-4; abundance: few; j_gene: TRBJ2-6; len: 14; CDR3nt: TGTGCCAGCAGTGGAGGCTCTGGGGCCAACGTCCTGACTTTC; CDR3aa: CASSGGSGANVLTF
d_gene: -; v_gene: TRBV6-2/TRBV6-3; abundance: many; j_gene: TRBJ1-5; len: 14; CDR3nt: TGTGCCAGCACTCGGACTGATAGCAATCAGCCCCAGCATTTT; CDR3aa: CASTRTDSNQPQHF
d_gene: -; v_gene: TRBV28; abundance: -; j_gene: TRBJ1-5; len: 13; CDR3nt: TGTGCCACCAACGGGGCAGCCCGATTGCCCCAGCATTTT; CDR3aa: CATNGAARLPQHF
d_gene: -; v_gene: TRBV11-2; abundance: few; j_gene: TRBJ2-5; len: 15; CDR3nt: TGTGCCAGCAGCGTAGCGGCGGGGTTACAAGAGACCCAGTACTTC; CDR3aa: CASSVAAGLQETQYF
d_gene: -; v_gene: TRBV19; abundance: few; j_gene: TRBJ1-5; len: 15; CDR3nt: TGTGCCAGTAGTATAGGAGCGGGGACCAATCAGCCCCAGCATTTT; CDR3aa: CASSIGAGTNQPQHF
d_gene: -; v_gene: TRBV5-1; abundance: many; j_gene: TRBJ1-5; len: 14; CDR3nt: TGTGCCAGCAGCTTAGCGGGATCCAATCAGCCCCAGCATTTT; CDR3aa: CASSLAGSNQPQHF
d_gene: -; v_gene: TRBV19; abundance: few; j_gene: TRBJ1-1; len: 12; CDR3nt: TGTGCCAGTAGTACCTCGGACAGAGAAGCTTTCTTT; CDR3aa: CASSTSDREAFF
d_gene: -; v_gene: TRBV3-1; abundance: many; j_gene: TRBJ2-3; len: 13; CDR3nt: TGTGCCAGCAGCCAACAGCGGGCAGACACGCAGTATTTT; CDR3aa: CASSQQRADTQYF
d_gene: -; v_gene: TRBV10-3; abundance: many; j_gene: TRBJ2-5; len: 13; CDR3nt: TGTGCCATCGGGGACTGGAACCAAGAGACCCAGTACTTC; CDR3aa: CAIGDWNQETQYF
d_gene: -; v_gene: TRBV20-1; abundance: -; j_gene: TRBJ2-2; len: 14; CDR3nt: TGCAGTGCTATGGGGCTTCCGAACACCGGGGAGCTGTTTTTT; CDR3aa: CSAMGLPNTGELFF
d_gene: -; v_gene: TRBV27; abundance: many; j_gene: TRBJ2-7; len: 12; CDR3nt: TGTGCCAGCAGTCCCGGACGGTACGAGCAGTACTTC; CDR3aa: CASSPGRYEQYF
d_gene: -; v_gene: TRBV3-1; abundance: many; j_gene: TRBJ1-1; len: 12; CDR3nt: TGTGCCAGCAGTTCGTGGGGGAGCGCGTCTTTCTTT; CDR3aa: CASSSWGSASFF
d_gene: -; v_gene: TRBV18; abundance: few; j_gene: TRBJ1-1; len: 12; CDR3nt: TGTGCCAGCTCTCAAGTGAACGCTGAAGCTTTCTTT; CDR3aa: CASSQVNAEAFF
d_gene: -; v_gene: TRBV12-3/TRBV12-4; abundance: few; j_gene: TRBJ2-7; len: 13; CDR3nt: TGTGCCAGCAACCTCGAAGGGGGCTACGAGCAGTACTTC; CDR3aa: CASNLEGGYEQYF